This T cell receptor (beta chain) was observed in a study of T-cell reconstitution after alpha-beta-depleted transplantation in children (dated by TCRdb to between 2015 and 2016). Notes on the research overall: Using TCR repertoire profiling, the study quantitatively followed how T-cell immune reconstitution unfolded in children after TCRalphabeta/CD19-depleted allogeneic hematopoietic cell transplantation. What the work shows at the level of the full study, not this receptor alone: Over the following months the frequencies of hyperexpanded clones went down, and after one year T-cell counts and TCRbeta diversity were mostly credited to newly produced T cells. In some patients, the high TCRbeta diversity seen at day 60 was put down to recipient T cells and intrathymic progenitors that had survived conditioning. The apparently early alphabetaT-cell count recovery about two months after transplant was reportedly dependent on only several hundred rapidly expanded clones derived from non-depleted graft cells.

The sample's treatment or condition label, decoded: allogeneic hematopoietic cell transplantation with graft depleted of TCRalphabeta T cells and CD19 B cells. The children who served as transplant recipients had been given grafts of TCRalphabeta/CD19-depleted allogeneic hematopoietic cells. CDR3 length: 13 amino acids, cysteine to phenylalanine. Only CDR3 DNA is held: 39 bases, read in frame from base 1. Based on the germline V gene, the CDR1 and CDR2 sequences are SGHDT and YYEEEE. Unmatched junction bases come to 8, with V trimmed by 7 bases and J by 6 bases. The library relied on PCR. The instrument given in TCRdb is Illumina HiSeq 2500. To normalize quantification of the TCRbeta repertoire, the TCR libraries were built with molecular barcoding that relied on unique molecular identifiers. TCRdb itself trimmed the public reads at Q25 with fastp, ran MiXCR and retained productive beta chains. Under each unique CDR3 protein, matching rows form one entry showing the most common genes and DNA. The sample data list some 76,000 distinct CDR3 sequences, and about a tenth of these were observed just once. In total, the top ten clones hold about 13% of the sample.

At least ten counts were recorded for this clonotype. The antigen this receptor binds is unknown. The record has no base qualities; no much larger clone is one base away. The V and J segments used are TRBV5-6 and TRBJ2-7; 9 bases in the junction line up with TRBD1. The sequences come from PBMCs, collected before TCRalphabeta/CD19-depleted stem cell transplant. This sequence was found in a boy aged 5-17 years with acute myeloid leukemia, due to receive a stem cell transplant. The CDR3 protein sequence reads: CASGIGQGPEQYF. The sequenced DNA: TGTGCCAGCGGGATCGGACAGGGGCCCGAGCAGTACTTC.